This is a list of T cell receptor beta chains from one sample in a study of blood T cell repertoires in COVID-19. Profiling relied on immunoSEQ multiplex PCR, and the TCRdb table lists in-frame clones only, not all of them. The sample includes fewer than 200,000 clones, 82% of them seen just once. The material sequenced was peripheral blood. The receptors here all came from a woman of 80 years or more with acute or convalescent COVID-19. Both conserved end residues are part of each CDR3. The D gene is left open where the match is weak. The size field is filled for only some rows; it gives once, few, many or a size class.

V gene	CDR3 length	J gene	clone size	D gene	CDR3 DNA	CDR3 protein
TRBV27	14	TRBJ2-3	.	.	TGTGCCAGCAGTTTAGGGCTTAGCACAGATACGCAGTATTTT	CASSLGLSTDTQYF
TRBV7-9	15	TRBJ1-1	.	TRBD1	TGTGCCAGCAGCACCATTGGACAGGGGGACACTGAAGCTTTCTTT	CASSTIGQGDTEAFF
TRBV18	15	TRBJ2-7	.	.	TGTGCCAGCTCACGAGGACCAGCGGGCTCCTACGAGCAGTACTTC	CASSRGPAGSYEQYF
TRBV6-5	15	TRBJ2-7	.	TRBD2	TGTGCCAGCAGCAAACTAGCGGGGGGAGGATACGAGCAGTACTTC	CASSKLAGGGYEQYF
TRBV5-1	15	TRBJ1-1	once	.	TGCGCCAGCAGCTCGGCGGGCACAGTCAACACTGAAGCTTTCTTT	CASSSAGTVNTEAFF
TRBV4-3	17	TRBJ2-1	.	TRBD2	TGCGCCAGCAGCCAAGACCCTCCGGGACTAGCGGGAGATGAGCAGTTCTTC	CASSQDPPGLAGDEQFF
TRBV9	14	TRBJ1-1	.	TRBD1	TGTGCCAGCAGCGCGACAGGGATGAACACTGAAGCTTTCTTT	CASSATGMNTEAFF
TRBV6-5	15	TRBJ1-2	.	TRBD1	TGTGCCAGCAGTTACTTCTCGACAGGGCTCTTGGGCTACACCTTC	CASSYFSTGLLGYTF
TRBV2	14	TRBJ1-2	once	.	TGTGCCAGCAGTGGGGACACAGGGAGGGGTGGCTACACCTTC	CASSGDTGRGGYTF
TRBV27	15	TRBJ2-2	.	.	TGTGCCAGCAGTTTAGGGGCCGGAGGGCCCGGGGAGCTGTTTTTT	CASSLGAGGPGELFF
TRBV6-5	16	TRBJ2-7	.	TRBD2	TGTGCCAGCAGTTCAGGGACTAGCGGGAGGGGCTACGAGCAGTACTTC	CASSSGTSGRGYEQYF
TRBV3-1/TRBV3-2	12	TRBJ2-3	.	.	TGTGCCAGCAGCCTCAGGACAGATACGCAGTATTTT	CASSLRTDTQYF
TRBV10-3	15	TRBJ2-2	few	TRBD2	TGTGCCAGTCGGAGCGGGACCATTCGTACCGGGGAGCTGTTTTTT	CASRSGTIRTGELFF
TRBV5-1	16	TRBJ1-6	.	TRBD1	TGCGCCAGCAGCCTGACAGGGTCCTCCTATAATTCACCCCTCCACTTT	CASSLTGSSYNSPLHF
TRBV18	13	TRBJ1-2	.	TRBD1	TGTGCCAGCGCAACTACAGGGGGCATGGGCTACACCTTC	CASATTGGMGYTF
TRBV30	18	TRBJ1-5	few	.	TGTGCCTCCACTGGGGGCGGGAGAGGCGCCGGGGATTCACAGCCCCAGCATTTT	CASTGGGRGAGDSQPQHF
TRBV2	12	TRBJ2-5	.	.	TGTGCCAGCAGTGGACAGCAAGAGACCCAGTACTTC	CASSGQQETQYF
TRBV7-2	13	TRBJ1-1	.	.	TGTGCCAGCAGCTTACAGGAGAACACTGAAGCTTTCTTT	CASSLQENTEAFF
TRBV6-2/TRBV6-3	15	TRBJ2-3	.	TRBD2	TGTGCCAGCAGTGAGACTAGCGGGGGGGCAGATACGCAGTATTTT	CASSETSGGADTQYF
TRBV9	14	TRBJ1-1	.	TRBD1	TGTGCCAGCAGCACCCGGACAGGGAACACTGAAGCTTTCTTT	CASSTRTGNTEAFF
TRBV2	13	TRBJ1-2	.	.	TGTGCCAGCAGTGGACAGGTTAACTATGGCTACACCTTC	CASSGQVNYGYTF
TRBV3-1/TRBV3-2	13	TRBJ2-2	.	.	TGTGCCAGCAGCTTTGGACTGAACGGGGAGCTGTTTTTT	CASSFGLNGELFF
TRBV18	15	TRBJ1-3	.	.	TGTGCCAGCTCACCGTCAGGCAACTCTGGAAACACCATATATTTT	CASSPSGNSGNTIYF
TRBV3-1/TRBV3-2	17	TRBJ1-5	.	.	TGTGCCAGCAGCCTCAGTCTTGGGGAGCCCAGTCAACAGCCCCAGCATTTT	CASSLSLGEPSQQPQHF
TRBV6-5	13	TRBJ2-7	.	.	TGTGCCAGCAGTCCGTCGGGTATCGGAGAGCAGTACTTT	CASSPSGIGEQYF
TRBV7-9	13	TRBJ2-7	.	.	TGTGCCAGCAGCCGTAGCGGCGGCTACGAGCAGTACTTC	CASSRSGGYEQYF
TRBV7-8	14	TRBJ1-1	few	TRBD1	TGTGCCAGCAGCCGAGACAGGGCCCAGGTCGAAGCTTTCTTT	CASSRDRAQVEAFF
TRBV5-1	15	TRBJ2-2	.	TRBD2	TGCGCCAGCAGCCCGGGACTAGTTTTTACCGGGGAGCTGTTTTTT	CASSPGLVFTGELFF
TRBV12-3/TRBV12-4	12	TRBJ1-3	few	.	TGTGCCAGCAGCCCAATGGGAAACACCATATATTTT	CASSPMGNTIYF
TRBV2	15	TRBJ2-1	.	TRBD2	TGTGCCAGCAGACTGACTAGCGGATCCTACAATGAGCAGTTCTTC	CASRLTSGSYNEQFF
TRBV6-2/TRBV6-3	16	TRBJ2-6	.	.	TGTGCCAGCAGTTATCCCCAGGGGCCTGGGGCCAACGTCCTGACTTTC	CASSYPQGPGANVLTF
TRBV7-9	15	TRBJ2-1	.	TRBD2	TGTGCCAGCATCCCGGGTAGCGGGAGCCGGAATGAGCAGTTCTTC	CASIPGSGSRNEQFF
TRBV2	13	TRBJ1-5	.	.	TGTGCCAGCAGTGTGGGGCGAGATCAGCCCCAGCATTTT	CASSVGRDQPQHF
TRBV20-1	11	TRBJ2-5	once	.	TGCAGTGCTTTCCTCCAAGAGACCCAGTACTTC	CSAFLQETQYF
TRBV19	14	TRBJ1-1	.	.	TGTGCCAGTAGTATTTCAGGAGGGTCCGGTGAAGCTTTCTTT	CASSISGGSGEAFF
TRBV7-2	13	TRBJ1-1	.	.	TGTGCCAGCAGCACCGGGATGGGGACTGAAGCTTTCTTT	CASSTGMGTEAFF
TRBV3-1/TRBV3-2	17	TRBJ2-7	.	TRBD2	TGTGCCAGCAGCCAAGACTTGGGACTAGCGGGGACCTACGAGCAGTACTTC	CASSQDLGLAGTYEQYF
TRBV11-2	12	TRBJ1-2	.	.	TGTGCCAGCAGCGAGGGTCCTAGGGGCTACACCTTC	CASSEGPRGYTF
TRBV15	13	TRBJ2-7	.	TRBD2	TGTGCCACCACTAGCGGGCACTCCTACGAGCAGTACTTC	CATTSGHSYEQYF
TRBV23-1	16	TRBJ2-7	once	.	TGCGCCAGCAGTCAATCGGGGCCCAGGGGGGACTACGAGCAGTACTTC	CASSQSGPRGDYEQYF
TRBV20-1	14	TRBJ2-3	.	.	TGCAGTGCTAGTGTTTGGGGGGTTACAGATACGCAGTATTTT	CSASVWGVTDTQYF
TRBV6-1	17	TRBJ2-5	.	TRBD2	TGTGCCAGCAGTGCTGCCCTGACTAGCGGGATGGGGGAGACCCAGTACTTC	CASSAALTSGMGETQYF
TRBV29-1	15	TRBJ2-7	.	TRBD1	TGCAGCGTGGCCTTAGGGACAGGGGGTTATTACGAGCAGTACTTC	CSVALGTGGYYEQYF
TRBV7-2	12	TRBJ1-5	.	.	TGTGCCAGCAGCCAACAGGGCAAGCCCCAGCATTTT	CASSQQGKPQHF
TRBV27	15	TRBJ2-2	.	TRBD1	TGTGCCAGCAGCCCAGACAGGGGGGACACCGGGGAGCTGTTTTTT	CASSPDRGDTGELFF
TRBV7-9	15	TRBJ2-2	.	TRBD2	TGTGCCAGCAGCCCACTAGCGGGAGTAACCGGGGAGCTGTTTTTT	CASSPLAGVTGELFF
TRBV7-9	15	TRBJ1-2	once	TRBD1	TGTGCCAGCAGCAGCCTGGGACAGGGGGACTATGGCTACACCTTC	CASSSLGQGDYGYTF